This T cell receptor (beta chain) is from a study of blood T cell repertoires in COVID-19. Trimming pared 2 bases from V and 1 base from J, leaving 5 bases between. In germline, CDR1 is KGHSH, CDR2 LQKENI. CDR3 size: 13 residues. Using immunoSEQ multiplex PCR, the repertoire was profiled, and TCRdb retains in-frame clones only, with some absent. This table holds some 55,000 clones, 75% to 90% found once. This TCR was recovered from a woman aged 55 to 70 with acute or convalescent COVID-19. The chain carries TRBV18 and TRBJ1-1; D ambiguous. Input material: peripheral blood. The CDR3 region has the DNA TGTGCCAGCTCACCAGTAGAGAACACTGAAGCTTTCTTT. Translating gives CASSPVENTEAFF.